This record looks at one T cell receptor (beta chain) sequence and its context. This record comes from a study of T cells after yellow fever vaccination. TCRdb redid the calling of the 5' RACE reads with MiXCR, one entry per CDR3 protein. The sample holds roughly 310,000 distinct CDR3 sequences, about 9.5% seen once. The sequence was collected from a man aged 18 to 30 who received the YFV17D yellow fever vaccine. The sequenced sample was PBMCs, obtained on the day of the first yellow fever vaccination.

The CDR3 DNA reads as TGCGCCAGCACCCCCGGGGGGCTTCAAGAGACCCAGTACTTC. Translation gives CASTPGGLQETQYF. This chain links TRBV5-1 with TRBJ2-5; D perhaps matches TRBD2 (7 bases). The V end lost 6 bases, the J end lost 2 bases, and 14 bases lay between the germline ends. Per germline, CDR1 SGHRS and CDR2 YFSETQ. This CDR3 is built from 14 residues.